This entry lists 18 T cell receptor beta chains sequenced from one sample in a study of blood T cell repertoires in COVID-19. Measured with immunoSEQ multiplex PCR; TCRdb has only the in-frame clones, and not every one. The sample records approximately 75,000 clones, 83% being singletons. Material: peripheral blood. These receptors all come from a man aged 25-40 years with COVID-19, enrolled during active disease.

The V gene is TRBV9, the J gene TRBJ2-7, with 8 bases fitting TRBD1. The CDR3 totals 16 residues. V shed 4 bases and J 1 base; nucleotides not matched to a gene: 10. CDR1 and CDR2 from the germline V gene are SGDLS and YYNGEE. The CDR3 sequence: CASSPHRDRPSYEQYF. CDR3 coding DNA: TGTGCCAGCAGCCCCCACCGGGACAGGCCATCCTACGAGCAGTACTTC.

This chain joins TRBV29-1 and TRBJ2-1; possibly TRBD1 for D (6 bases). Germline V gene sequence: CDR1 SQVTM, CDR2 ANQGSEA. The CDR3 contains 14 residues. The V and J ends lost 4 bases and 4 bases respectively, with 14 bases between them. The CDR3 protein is CSVGHRATYNEQFF. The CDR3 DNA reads TGCAGCGTTGGGCACAGGGCCACTTACAATGAGCAGTTCTTC.

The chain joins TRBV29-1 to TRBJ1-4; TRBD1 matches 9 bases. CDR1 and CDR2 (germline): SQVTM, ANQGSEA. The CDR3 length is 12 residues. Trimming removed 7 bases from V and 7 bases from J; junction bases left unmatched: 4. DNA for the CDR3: TGCAGCGCCGGGGACAGGGCTGAAAAACTGTTTTTT. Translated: CSAGDRAEKLFF.

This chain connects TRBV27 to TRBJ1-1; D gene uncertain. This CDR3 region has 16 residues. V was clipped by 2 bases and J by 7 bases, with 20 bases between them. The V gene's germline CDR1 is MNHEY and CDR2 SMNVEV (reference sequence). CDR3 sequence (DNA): TGTGCCAGCAGTTTAAGCTTCGGAGAGAAGCCTTTTGAAGCTTTCTTT. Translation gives CASSLSFGEKPFEAFF.

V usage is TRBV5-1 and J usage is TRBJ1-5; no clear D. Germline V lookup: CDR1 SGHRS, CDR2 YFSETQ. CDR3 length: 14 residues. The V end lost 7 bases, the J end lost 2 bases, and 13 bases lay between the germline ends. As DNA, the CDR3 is TGCGCCAGCGCCCTTACTTACGGCAATCAGCCCCAGCATTTT. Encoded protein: CASALTYGNQPQHF.

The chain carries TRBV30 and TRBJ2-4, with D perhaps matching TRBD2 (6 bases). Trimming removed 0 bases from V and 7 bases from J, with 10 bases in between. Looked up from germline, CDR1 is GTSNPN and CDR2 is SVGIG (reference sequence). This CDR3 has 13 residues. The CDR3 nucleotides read TGTGCCTGGAGTGTGGAGGGGAGGAACATTCAGTACTTC. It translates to CAWSVEGRNIQYF.

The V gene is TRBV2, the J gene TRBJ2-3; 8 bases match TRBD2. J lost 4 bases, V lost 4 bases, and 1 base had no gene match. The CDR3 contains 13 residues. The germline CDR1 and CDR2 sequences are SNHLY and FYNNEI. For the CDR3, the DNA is TGTGCCAGCAGTGCGGGAGGGGCAGATACGCAGTATTTT. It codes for CASSAGGADTQYF.

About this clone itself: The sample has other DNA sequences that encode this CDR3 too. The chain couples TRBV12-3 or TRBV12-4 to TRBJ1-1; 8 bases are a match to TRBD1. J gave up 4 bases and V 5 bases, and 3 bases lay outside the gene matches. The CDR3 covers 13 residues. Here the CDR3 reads CASSRTGGTEAFF. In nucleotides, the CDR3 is TGTGCCAGCAGTAGAACAGGGGGCACTGAAGCTTTCTTT.

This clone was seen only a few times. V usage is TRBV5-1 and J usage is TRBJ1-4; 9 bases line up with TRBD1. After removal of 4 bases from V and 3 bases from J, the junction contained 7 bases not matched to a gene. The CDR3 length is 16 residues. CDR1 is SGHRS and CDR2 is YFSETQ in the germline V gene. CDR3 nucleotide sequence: TGCGCCAGCAGCCCAGGGACAGGGATGTCTAATGAAAAACTGTTTTTT. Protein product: CASSPGTGMSNEKLFF.

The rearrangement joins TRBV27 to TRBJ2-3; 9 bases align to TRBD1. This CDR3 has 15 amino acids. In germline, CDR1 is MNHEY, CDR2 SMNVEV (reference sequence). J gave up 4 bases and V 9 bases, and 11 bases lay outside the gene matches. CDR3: CASSTRDRVPDTQYF. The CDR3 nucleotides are TGTGCCAGTTCTACCCGGGACAGGGTGCCAGATACGCAGTATTTT.

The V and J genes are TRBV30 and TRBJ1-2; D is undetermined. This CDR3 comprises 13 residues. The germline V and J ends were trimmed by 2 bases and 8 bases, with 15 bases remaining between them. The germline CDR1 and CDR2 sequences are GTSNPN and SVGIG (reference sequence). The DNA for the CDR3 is TGTGCCTGGAGTCGGGGTCCCCTCTGGGGCTACACCTTC. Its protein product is CAWSRGPLWGYTF.

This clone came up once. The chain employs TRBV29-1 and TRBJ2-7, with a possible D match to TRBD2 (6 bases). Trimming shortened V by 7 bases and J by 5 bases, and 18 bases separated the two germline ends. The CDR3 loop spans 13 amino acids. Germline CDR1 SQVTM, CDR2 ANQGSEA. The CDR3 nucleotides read TGCAGCGCATCAGCTCGGGGAGGCAACGAGCAGTACTTC. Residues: CSASARGGNEQYF.

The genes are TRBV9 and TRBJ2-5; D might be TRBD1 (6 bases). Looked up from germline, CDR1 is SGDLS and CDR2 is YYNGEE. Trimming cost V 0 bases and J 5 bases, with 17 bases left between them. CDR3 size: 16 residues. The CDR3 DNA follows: TGTGCCAGCAGCGTAGGGGGATCCCCTAGGGGGGAGACCCAGTACTTC. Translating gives CASSVGGSPRGETQYF.

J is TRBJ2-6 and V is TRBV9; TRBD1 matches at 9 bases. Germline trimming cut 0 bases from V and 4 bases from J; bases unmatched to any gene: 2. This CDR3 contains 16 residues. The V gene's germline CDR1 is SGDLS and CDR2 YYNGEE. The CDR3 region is CASSVGTGAGANVLTF. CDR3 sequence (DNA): TGTGCCAGCAGCGTAGGGACAGGGGCCGGGGCCAACGTCCTGACTTTC. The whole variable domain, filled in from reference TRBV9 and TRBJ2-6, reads DSGVTQTPKHLITATGQRVTLRCSPRSGDLSVYWYQQSLDQGLQFLIQYYNGEERAKGNILERFSAQQFPDLHSELNLSSLELGDSALYFCASSVGTGAGANVLTFGAGSRLTVL.

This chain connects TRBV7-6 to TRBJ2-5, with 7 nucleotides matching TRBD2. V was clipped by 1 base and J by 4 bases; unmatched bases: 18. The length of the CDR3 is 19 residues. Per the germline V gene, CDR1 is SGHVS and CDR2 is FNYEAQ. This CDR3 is CASSLVSARSSGGGETQYF. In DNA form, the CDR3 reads TGTGCCAGCAGCTTAGTTTCGGCGAGGTCTAGCGGAGGAGGAGAGACCCAGTACTTC.

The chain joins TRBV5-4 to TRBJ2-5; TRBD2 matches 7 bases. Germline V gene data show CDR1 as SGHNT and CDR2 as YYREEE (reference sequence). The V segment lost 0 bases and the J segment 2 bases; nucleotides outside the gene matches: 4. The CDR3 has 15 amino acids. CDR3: CASSLGLAGQETQYF. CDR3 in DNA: TGTGCCAGCAGCTTGGGGTTAGCGGGTCAAGAGACCCAGTACTTC.

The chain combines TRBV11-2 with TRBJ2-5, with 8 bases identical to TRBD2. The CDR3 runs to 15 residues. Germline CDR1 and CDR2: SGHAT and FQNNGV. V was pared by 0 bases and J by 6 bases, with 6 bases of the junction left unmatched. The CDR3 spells CASSLEGAGVKTQYF. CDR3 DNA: TGTGCCAGCAGCTTAGAGGGAGCGGGAGTTAAGACCCAGTACTTC.

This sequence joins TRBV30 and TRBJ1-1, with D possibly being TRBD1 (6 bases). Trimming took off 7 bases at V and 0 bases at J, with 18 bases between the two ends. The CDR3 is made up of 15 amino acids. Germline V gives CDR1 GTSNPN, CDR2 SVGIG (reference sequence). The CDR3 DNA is TGTGCCTTCCGACCCCAGGGGACGGTGAACACTGAAGCTTTCTTT. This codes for CAFRPQGTVNTEAFF. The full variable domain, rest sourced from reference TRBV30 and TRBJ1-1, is SQTIHQWPATLVQPVGSPLSLECTVEGTSNPNLYWYRQAAGRGLQLLFYSVGIGQISSEVPQNLSASRPQDRQFILSSKKLLLSDSGFYLCAFRPQGTVNTEAFFGQGTRLTVV.